One T cell receptor beta chain is described in this entry. Its target is not known. The data were taken from a study of T cells in Graves' hyperthyroidism and ophthalmopathy. Uncontrolled infection, other autoimmune disease, pregnancy or lactation barred patients from enrollment. Broader study findings: The majority of expanded thyroid clonotypes above 0.001 also appeared in blood.

With 3 bases clipped from V and 5 bases from J, the junction kept 3 bases outside the gene matches. Germline V lookup: CDR1 MRHNA, CDR2 SNTAGT. The CDR3 loop spans 13 amino acids. Template material for amplifying TCR beta CDR3 regions consisted of RNA transcripts. HTBI primers were the set used in a first-round RT-PCR of the TCR CDR3. In TCRdb, the multiplex PCR reads were re-called with MiXCR into one record per CDR3 protein. Of about 350,000 distinct CDR3 sequences in the sample, approximately 15% were seen once. The specimen sequenced was blood. This TCR came from a woman aged 25 to 39 with Graves' hyperthyroidism. The V gene is TRBV6-4, the J gene TRBJ1-2; 7 bases match TRBD1. The CDR3 DNA is TGTGCCAGCAGTGAAGGGACAGTTTATGGCTACACCTTC. It yields the protein CASSEGTVYGYTF.